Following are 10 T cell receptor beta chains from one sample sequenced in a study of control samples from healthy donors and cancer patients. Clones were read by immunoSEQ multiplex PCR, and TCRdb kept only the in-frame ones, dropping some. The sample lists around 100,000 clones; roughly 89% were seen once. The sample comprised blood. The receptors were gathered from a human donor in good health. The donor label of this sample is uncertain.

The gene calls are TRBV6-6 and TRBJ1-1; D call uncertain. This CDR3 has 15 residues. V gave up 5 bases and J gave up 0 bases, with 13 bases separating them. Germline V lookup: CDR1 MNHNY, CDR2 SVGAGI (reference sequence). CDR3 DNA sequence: TGTGCCAGCAGTCCATCCCGGAATATGAACACTGAAGCTTTCTTT. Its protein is CASSPSRNMNTEAFF.

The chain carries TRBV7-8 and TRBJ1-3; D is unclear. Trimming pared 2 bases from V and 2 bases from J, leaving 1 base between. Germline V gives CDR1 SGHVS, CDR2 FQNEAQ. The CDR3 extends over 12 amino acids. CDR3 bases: TGTGCCAGCAGCTTAACTGGAAACACCATATATTTT. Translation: CASSLTGNTIYF.

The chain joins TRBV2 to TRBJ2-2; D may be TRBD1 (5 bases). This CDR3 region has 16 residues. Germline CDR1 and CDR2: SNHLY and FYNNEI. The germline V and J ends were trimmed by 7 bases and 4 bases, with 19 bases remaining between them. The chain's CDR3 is CASTPKGLGGTGELFF. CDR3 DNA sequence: TGTGCCAGCACACCAAAGGGGCTCGGCGGCACCGGGGAGCTGTTTTTT.

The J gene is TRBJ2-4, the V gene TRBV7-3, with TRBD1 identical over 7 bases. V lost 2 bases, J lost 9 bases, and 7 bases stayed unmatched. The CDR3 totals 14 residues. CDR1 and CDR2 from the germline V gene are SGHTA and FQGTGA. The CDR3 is CASSLGAGGSIQYF. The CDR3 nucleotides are TGTGCCAGCAGCTTAGGAGCAGGGGGTTCCATTCAGTACTTC.

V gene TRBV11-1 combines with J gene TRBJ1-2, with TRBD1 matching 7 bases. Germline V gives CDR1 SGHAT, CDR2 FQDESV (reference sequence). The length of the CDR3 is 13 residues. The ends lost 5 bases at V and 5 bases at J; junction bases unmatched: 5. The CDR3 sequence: CASSADRRYGYTF. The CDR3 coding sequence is TGTGCCAGCAGCGCGGACAGGAGATATGGCTACACCTTC.

The CDR3 region has the DNA TGTGCCAGCAGAACTGGGAGCTTGCCCCCTGAAGCTTTCTTT. This sequence encodes CASRTGSLPPEAFF. This chain joins TRBV27 and TRBJ1-1; unclear D gene. CDR1 is MNHEY, CDR2 SMNVEV, per germline (reference sequence). Trimming shortened V by 6 bases and J by 6 bases, and 17 bases separated the two germline ends. The CDR3 has 14 amino acids.

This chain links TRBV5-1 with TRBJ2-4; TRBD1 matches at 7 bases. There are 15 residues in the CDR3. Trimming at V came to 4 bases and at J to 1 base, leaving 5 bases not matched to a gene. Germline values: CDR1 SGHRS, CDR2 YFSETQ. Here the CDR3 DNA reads TGCGCCAGCAGCATTGGGACAGCTGCCAAAAACATTCAGTACTTC. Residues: CASSIGTAAKNIQYF.

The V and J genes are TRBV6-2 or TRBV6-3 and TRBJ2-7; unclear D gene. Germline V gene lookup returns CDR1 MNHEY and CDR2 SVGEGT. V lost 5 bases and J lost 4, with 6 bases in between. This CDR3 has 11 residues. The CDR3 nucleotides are TGTGCCAGCAGTGTCGGATACGAGCAGTACGTC. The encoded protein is CASSVGYEQYV.

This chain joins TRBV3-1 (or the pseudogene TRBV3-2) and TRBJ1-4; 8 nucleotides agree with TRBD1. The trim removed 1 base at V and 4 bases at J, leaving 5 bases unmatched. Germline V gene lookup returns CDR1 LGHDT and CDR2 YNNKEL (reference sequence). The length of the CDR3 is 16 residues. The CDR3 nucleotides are TGTGCCAGCAGCCAAGGGACAGGGTACGGTAATGAAAAACTGTTTTTT. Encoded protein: CASSQGTGYGNEKLFF.

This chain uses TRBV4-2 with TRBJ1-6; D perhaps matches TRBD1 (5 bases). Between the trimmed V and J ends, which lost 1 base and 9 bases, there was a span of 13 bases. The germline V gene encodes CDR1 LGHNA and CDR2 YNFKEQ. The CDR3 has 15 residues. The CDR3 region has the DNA TGTGCCAGCAGCCAAGGAAGGGGTTCGGGTTCACCCCTCCACTTT. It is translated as CASSQGRGSGSPLHF.